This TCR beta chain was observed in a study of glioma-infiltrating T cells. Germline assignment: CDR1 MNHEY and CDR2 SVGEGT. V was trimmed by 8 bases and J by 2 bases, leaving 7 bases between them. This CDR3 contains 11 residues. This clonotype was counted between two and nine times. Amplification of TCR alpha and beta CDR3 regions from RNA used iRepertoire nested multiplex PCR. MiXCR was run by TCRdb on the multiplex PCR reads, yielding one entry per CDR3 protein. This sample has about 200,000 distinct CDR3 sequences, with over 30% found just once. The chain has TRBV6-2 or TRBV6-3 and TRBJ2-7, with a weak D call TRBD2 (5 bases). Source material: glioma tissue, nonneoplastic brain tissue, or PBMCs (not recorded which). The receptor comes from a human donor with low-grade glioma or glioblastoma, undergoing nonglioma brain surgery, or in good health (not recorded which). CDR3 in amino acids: CASGSPYEQYF. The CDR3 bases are TGTGCCAGCGGGAGTCCCTACGAGCAGTACTTC.